The text below deals with one TCR beta chain. The germline V gene has CDR1 LNHDA and CDR2 SQIVND (reference sequence). CDR3 length equals 13 residues. The ends lost 9 bases at V and 0 bases at J; junction bases unmatched: 4. Original handling: Using reference gene primer amplification, nucleated cell counts were estimated. Only in-frame clones appear in the TCRdb table, and some are missing; sequencing was by immunoSEQ multiplex PCR. The DNA gave D and trimming, while V, J and clone size come from that table. The data contain about 260,000 clones, roughly 85% of them singletons. The data are from a study of blood T cell repertoires in COVID-19. At the level of the study: Material from acute and convalescent COVID-19 was sourced from the United States, Italy and Spain. T cells, B-cell-depleted T cells, or PBMCs supplied cDNA or gDNA.

The chain is built from TRBV19 and TRBJ2-5; TRBD1 agrees at 7 bases. Source material: peripheral blood. The TCR was taken from a woman in her forties or fifties who had recovered from COVID-19. The CDR3 DNA is TGTGCCAGCGCCGGGACAGACCAAGAGACCCAGTACTTC. Translating it yields CASAGTDQETQYF. Drawing the rest from reference TRBV19 and TRBJ2-5, the complete variable domain is DGGITQSPKYLFRKEGQNVTLSCEQNLNHDAMYWYRQDPGQGLRLIYYSQIVNDFQKGDIAEGYSVSREKKESFPLTVTSAQKNPTAFYLCASAGTDQETQYFGPGTRLLVL.